The 14 T cell receptor beta chains listed next were all sequenced from one sample in a study of T cells in women clearing cervical HPV infection. The assay was immunoSEQ multiplex PCR, and TCRdb's table has in-frame clones only and misses some. The ten top clones account for approximately 6.4%, within a sample of about 39,000 clones. The sequenced sample consisted of blood buffy coat. These receptors all stem from a woman aged 18 to 69 with a cervical HPV16 infection that either progressed to CIN3+ or cleared (not recorded which).

To note about this clone: Read coverage stops 3 residues before the CDR3 terminus; the germline J gene supplies the remainder. The chain uses TRBV2 and TRBJ2-2; 9 nucleotides agree with TRBD1. This CDR3 contains 16 residues. Trimming cost V 6 bases and J 8 bases; bases outside gene matches: 13. Looked up from germline, CDR1 is SNHLY and CDR2 is FYNNEI. The CDR3 bases that were read are TGTGCCAGCAGGAGAGACAGGGGGTCTCGGAGTGGGGAG. Amino acid sequence: CASRRDRGSRSGE. Given in full, the CDR3 is CASRRDRGSRSGELFF.

As concerns this clone: Sequencing ends 3 residues short of the CDR3 end; the germline J gene provides the rest. V usage is TRBV2 and J usage is TRBJ2-3, with no clear D. The CDR3 loop spans 13 amino acids. Germline-derived CDR1 and CDR2 are SNHLY and FYNNEI. The CDR3 here is CASSERWAQPQYF. The CDR3 DNA, read in part, is TGTGCCAGCAGTGAAAGGTGGGCTCAGCCG.

Details on this clone: Read sequence stops 3 residues before the CDR3 end, and the germline J gene provides the missing end. V gene TRBV5-1 combines with J gene TRBJ2-5, with D hard to call. The V end lost 3 bases, the J end lost 2 bases, and 2 bases lay between the germline ends. CDR1 is SGHRS, CDR2 YFSETQ, per germline. The CDR3 totals 11 residues. The covered CDR3 bases are TGCGCCAGCAGCTCTCAAGAGACC. Translating it yields CASSSQET. The entire CDR3 reads CASSSQETQYF.

Comment on this clone: The read finishes 3 residues shy of the CDR3 end, and the germline J gene is used to complete it. The rearrangement joins TRBV20-1 to TRBJ2-7, with TRBD1 identical over 7 bases. Trimming cost V 0 bases and J 2 bases; bases outside gene matches: 10. From germline, CDR1 is DFQATT and CDR2 SNEGSKA (reference sequence). The CDR3 is made up of 16 amino acids. The sequenced part of the CDR3 DNA is TGCAGTGCTAGAGATCTACTCCGGGACAGCACCTACGAG. It codes for CSARDLLRDSTYE. The whole CDR3 region reads CSARDLLRDSTYEQYF.

With respect to this clone: The CDR3 extends 3 residues past the end of the read, so its final part is completed from the germline J gene. The chain has TRBV20-1 and TRBJ2-3; the match to TRBD1 covers 8 bases. Germline V lookup: CDR1 DFQATT, CDR2 SNEGSKA (reference sequence). CDR3 length: 15 amino acids. The trim removed 4 bases at V and 6 bases at J, leaving 12 bases unmatched. CDR3: CSATSKPGGADTQYF. Partial CDR3 DNA: TGCAGTGCTACAAGTAAACCAGGGGGCGCGGATACG.

As concerns this clone: The read terminates 3 residues ahead of where the CDR3 ends, so the germline J gene completes it. The V and J genes are TRBV5-1 and TRBJ2-7; D is ambiguous. Germline V gene lookup returns CDR1 SGHRS and CDR2 YFSETQ. The germline V and J ends were trimmed by 0 bases and 2 bases, with 6 bases remaining between them. CDR3 size: 13 residues. CDR3 DNA, as far as it was read: TGCGCCAGCAGCTTGGGCGGAACCTACGAG. Translation: CASSLGGTYE. The CDR3 as a whole reads CASSLGGTYEQYF.

Worth noting for this clone: From the germline J gene comes the end of the CDR3, since the read stops 3 residues before it. Other DNA sequences in the same sample also yield this CDR3. The gene calls are TRBV19 and TRBJ2-2, with D maybe TRBD2 (6 bases). This CDR3 is 15 amino acids long. Germline CDR1 is LNHDA and CDR2 is SQIVND (reference sequence). CDR3 loop: CASSIRGTGANVLFF. CDR3 DNA (partial): TGTGCCAGTAGTATTCGTGGGACTGGGGCCAACGTG.

Concerning this clone itself: The CDR3 extends 3 residues past the end of the read, so its final part is completed from the germline J gene. The V and J genes are TRBV5-1 and TRBJ2-5; TRBD1 agrees at 8 bases. The CDR3 is 15 amino acids. V dropped 0 bases and J dropped 5; count of bases not matched to a gene: 6. Germline V gives CDR1 SGHRS, CDR2 YFSETQ. CDR3 loop: CASSLETGVGETQYF. Incomplete CDR3 DNA: TGCGCCAGCAGCTTGGAGACAGGGGTTGGGGAGACC.

Turning to this clone: The observed sequence ends 3 residues before the CDR3 terminus, with the missing tail filled in from the germline J gene. The chain couples TRBV7-8 to TRBJ2-2, with TRBD1 matching over 9 bases. CDR1 is SGHVS and CDR2 is FQNEAQ in the germline V gene. This CDR3 spans 15 amino acids. This CDR3 is CASSSTGTGTSPLFF. The covered CDR3 bases are TGTGCCAGCAGCTCGACCGGGACAGGGACCTCACCG.

Comments on this clone: Read coverage stops 3 residues before the CDR3 terminus; the germline J gene supplies the remainder. This chain connects TRBV29-1 to TRBJ2-6; no firm D call. The V gene lost 6 bases and the J gene lost 0 bases, with 9 bases spanning the gap. The CDR3 is 14 amino acids. CDR1 is SQVTM, CDR2 ANQGSEA, per germline. CDR3 protein: CSVQRDSGANVLTF. The covered CDR3 bases are TGCAGCGTACAACGAGACTCTGGGGCCAACGTC.

On this clone itself: The read falls 3 residues short of the CDR3 end, and the missing part is taken from the germline J gene. The gene calls are TRBV20-1 and TRBJ1-6, with 7 nucleotides matching TRBD1. Germline values: CDR1 DFQATT, CDR2 SNEGSKA (reference sequence). V lost 4 bases to trimming and J lost 9 bases; unmatched junction nucleotides: 9. There are 14 residues in the CDR3. The CDR3 protein is CSATTGQGVSPLHF. CDR3 DNA (partial): TGCAGTGCTACCACAGGGCAGGGGGTTTCACCC.

As concerns this clone: The sequence runs out 3 residues before the end of the CDR3; the remainder is reconstructed from the germline J gene. This chain uses TRBV6-2 or TRBV6-3 with TRBJ2-2; weak D call: TRBD1 (6 bases). The CDR3 totals 12 residues. The V gene's germline CDR1 is MNHEY and CDR2 SVGEGT. V lost 7 bases, J lost 3 bases, and 6 bases lay in between. The sequenced CDR3 bases are TGTGCCAGCACAGGGGACACCGGGGAG. Its translation: CASTGDTGE. The CDR3 reads in full as CASTGDTGELFF.

As regards this clone: Read coverage stops 3 residues before the CDR3 terminus; the germline J gene supplies the remainder. The sample holds other DNA sequences that translate to the same CDR3. This chain connects TRBV6-4 to TRBJ1-1; 8 nucleotides agree with TRBD1. V lost 5 bases and J lost 4; bases outside the gene matches: 3. Germline assignment: CDR1 MRHNA and CDR2 SNTAGT. The CDR3 extends over 13 amino acids. CDR3 DNA (partial): TGTGCCAGCAGTCTTGACAGGGGCACTGAA. As protein: CASSLDRGTE. The whole CDR3 protein reads CASSLDRGTEAFF.

Measured by frequency, this clone is medium-sized. The read ends 3 residues early relative to the CDR3; the germline J gene fills the gap. This chain joins TRBV4-1 and TRBJ1-2; 9 nucleotides line up with TRBD1. This CDR3 is built from 15 residues. CDR1 and CDR2 from the germline V gene are MGHRA and YSYEKL. CDR3 sequence: CASSPEQGAFEGYTF. CDR3 DNA, as far as it was read: TGCGCCAGCAGCCCTGAACAGGGGGCCTTTGAAGGC.